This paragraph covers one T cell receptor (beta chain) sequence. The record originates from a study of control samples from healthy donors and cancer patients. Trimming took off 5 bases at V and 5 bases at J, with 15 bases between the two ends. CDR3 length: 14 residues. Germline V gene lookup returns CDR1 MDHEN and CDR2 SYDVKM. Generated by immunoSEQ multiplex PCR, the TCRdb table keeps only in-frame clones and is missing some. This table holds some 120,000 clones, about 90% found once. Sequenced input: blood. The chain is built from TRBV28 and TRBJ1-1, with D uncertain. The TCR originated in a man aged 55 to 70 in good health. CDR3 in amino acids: CASSPLGSVTEAFF. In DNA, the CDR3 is TGTGCCAGCAGTCCCCTAGGGAGTGTGACTGAAGCTTTCTTT.